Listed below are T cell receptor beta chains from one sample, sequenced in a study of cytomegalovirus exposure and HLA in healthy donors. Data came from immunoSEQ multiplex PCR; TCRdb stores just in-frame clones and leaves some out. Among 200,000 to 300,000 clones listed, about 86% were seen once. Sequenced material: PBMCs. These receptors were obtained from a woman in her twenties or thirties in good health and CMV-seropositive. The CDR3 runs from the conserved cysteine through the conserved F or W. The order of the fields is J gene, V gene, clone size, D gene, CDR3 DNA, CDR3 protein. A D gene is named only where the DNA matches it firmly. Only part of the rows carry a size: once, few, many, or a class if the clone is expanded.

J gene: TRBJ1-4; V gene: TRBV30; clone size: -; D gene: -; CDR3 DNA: TGTGCCTGGAATCCAGACCGGAGTGGGGAGAGACTGTTTTTT; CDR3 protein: CAWNPDRSGERLFF
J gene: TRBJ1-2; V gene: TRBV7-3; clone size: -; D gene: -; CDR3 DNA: TGTGCCAGCAGCCCAGCCCCAAGACAGGACCCGGGTGGCTACACCTTC; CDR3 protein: CASSPAPRQDPGGYTF
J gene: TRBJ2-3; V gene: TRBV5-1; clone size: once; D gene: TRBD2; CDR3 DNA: TGCGCCAGCAGCGATCTAGCGGTGACGGGAGAAGCAGATACGCAGTATTTT; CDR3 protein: CASSDLAVTGEADTQYF
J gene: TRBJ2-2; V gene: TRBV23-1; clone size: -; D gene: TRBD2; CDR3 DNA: TGCGCCAGCAGGGAAAGCGGGAGGGGTCGGGTCTGTAACACCGGGGAGCTGTTTTTT; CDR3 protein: CASRESGRGRVCNTGELFF
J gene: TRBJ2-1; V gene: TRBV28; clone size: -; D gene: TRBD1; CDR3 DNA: TGTGCCAGCAGTTTAATGATGGGGACAGGAGATAACAATGAGCAGTTCTTC; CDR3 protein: CASSLMMGTGDNNEQFF
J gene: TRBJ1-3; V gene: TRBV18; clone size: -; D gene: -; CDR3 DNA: TGTGCCAGCTCACCGTACCAGGGTGTCTCTGGAAACACCATATATTTT; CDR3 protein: CASSPYQGVSGNTIYF
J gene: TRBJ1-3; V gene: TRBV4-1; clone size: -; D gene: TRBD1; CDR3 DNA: TGCGCCAGCAGCCAAGATTTTAGGACAGGCTTGGGAAACACCATATATTTT; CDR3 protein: CASSQDFRTGLGNTIYF
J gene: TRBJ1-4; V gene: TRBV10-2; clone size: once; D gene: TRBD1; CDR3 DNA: TGCGCCAGCAGGACAGGGGCAACTAATGAAAAACTGTTTTTT; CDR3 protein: CASRTGATNEKLFF
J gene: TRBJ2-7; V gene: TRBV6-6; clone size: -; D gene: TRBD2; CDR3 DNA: TGTGCCAGCAGTTACCTCCTAGCGGGAGGATACGAGCAGTACTTC; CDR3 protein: CASSYLLAGGYEQYF
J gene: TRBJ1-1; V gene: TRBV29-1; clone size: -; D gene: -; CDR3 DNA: TGCAGCGCTGTGGACAGAAGGAACACTGAAGCTTTCTTT; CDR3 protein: CSAVDRRNTEAFF
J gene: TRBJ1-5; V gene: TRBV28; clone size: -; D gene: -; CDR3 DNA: TGTGCCAGCAGTCCCCGCGGGAACGGGTTCTCGGGTAGCAATCAGCCCCAGCATTTT; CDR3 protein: CASSPRGNGFSGSNQPQHF
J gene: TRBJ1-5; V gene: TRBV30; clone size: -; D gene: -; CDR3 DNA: TGTGCCTGGAGGACCAGGGGCCGGAGCAATCAGCCCCAGCATTTT; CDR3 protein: CAWRTRGRSNQPQHF
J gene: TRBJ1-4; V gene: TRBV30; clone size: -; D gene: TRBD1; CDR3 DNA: TGTGCCTGGAGTGTAAAGGGGGCAGGTGAAAAACTGTTTTTT; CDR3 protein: CAWSVKGAGEKLFF
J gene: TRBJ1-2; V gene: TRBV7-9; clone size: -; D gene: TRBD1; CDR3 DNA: TGTGCCAGCAGCGACAGGGACAGGGCGACCAGTGGCTACACCTTC; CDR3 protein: CASSDRDRATSGYTF
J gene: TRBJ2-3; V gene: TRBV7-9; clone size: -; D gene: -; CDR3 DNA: TGTGCCAGCAGCTCGATAGCGGACTCTAGCACAGATACGCAGTATTTT; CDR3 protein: CASSSIADSSTDTQYF
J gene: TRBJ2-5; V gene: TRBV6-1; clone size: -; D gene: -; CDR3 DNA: TGTGCCAGCAGTGAAGCCGTGGGGGGACAAGAGACCCAGTACTTC; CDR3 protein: CASSEAVGGQETQYF
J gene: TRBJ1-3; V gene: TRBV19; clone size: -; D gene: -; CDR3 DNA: TGTGCCAGTAGTATCTCCTTCGGAAACACCATATATTTT; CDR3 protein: CASSISFGNTIYF
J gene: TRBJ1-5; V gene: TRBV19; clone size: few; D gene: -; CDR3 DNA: TGTGCCAGTAGTGGACATTATAGCAATCAGCCCCAGCATTTT; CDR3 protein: CASSGHYSNQPQHF
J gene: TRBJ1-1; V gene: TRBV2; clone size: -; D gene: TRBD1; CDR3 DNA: TGTGCCAGCAGTGACGAGGGGGCAAGGACTGAAGCTTTCTTT; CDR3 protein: CASSDEGARTEAFF
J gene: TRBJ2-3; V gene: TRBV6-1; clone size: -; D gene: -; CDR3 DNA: TGTGCCAGCAGGTCCACAGGGACAGATACGCAGTATTTT; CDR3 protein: CASRSTGTDTQYF
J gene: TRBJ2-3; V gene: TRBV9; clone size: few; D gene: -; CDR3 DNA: TGTGCCAGCAGCGTAGATAGAGATACGCAGTATTTT; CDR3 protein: CASSVDRDTQYF
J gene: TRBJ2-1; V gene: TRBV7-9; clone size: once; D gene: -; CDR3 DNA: TGTGCCAGCAGCTTAGTTATGACGGGGTACAATGAGCAGTTCTTC; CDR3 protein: CASSLVMTGYNEQFF
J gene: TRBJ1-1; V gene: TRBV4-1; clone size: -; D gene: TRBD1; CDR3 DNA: TGCGCCAGCAGCCAGGGACAGCGGAACACTGAAGCTTTCTTT; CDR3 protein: CASSQGQRNTEAFF
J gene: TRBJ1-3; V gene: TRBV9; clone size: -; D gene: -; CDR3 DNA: TGTGCCAGCAGCGTAGCCCCCACGCAAGGGGCTGGAAACACCATATATTTT; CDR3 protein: CASSVAPTQGAGNTIYF
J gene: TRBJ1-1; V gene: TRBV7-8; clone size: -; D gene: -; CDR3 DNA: TGTGCCAGCAGCTTAGTTGCGGAAGGCACTGAAGCTTTCTTT; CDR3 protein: CASSLVAEGTEAFF
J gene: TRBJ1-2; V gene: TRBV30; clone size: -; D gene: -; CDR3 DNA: TGTGCCTGGAGTGGGGGGGGAAATGGCTACACCTTC; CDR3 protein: CAWSGGGNGYTF
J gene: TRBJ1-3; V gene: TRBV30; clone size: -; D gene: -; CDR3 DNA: TGTGCCTGGAGACCTCTGACACCAAACTCTGGAAACACCATATATTTT; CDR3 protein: CAWRPLTPNSGNTIYF
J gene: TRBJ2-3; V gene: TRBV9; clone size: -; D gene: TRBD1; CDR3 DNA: TGTGCCAGCAGCGTAGGGACAGGGTGGTCAGATACGCAGTATTTT; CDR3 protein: CASSVGTGWSDTQYF
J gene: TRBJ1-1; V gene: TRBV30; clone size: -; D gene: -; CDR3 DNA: TGTGCCTGTACGGGGAGGATGAACACTGAAGCTTTCTTT; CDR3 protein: CACTGRMNTEAFF
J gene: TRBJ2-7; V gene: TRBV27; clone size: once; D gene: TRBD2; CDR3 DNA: TGTGCCAGCAGTCCCGGGGGGGGGCGCTCCTACGAGCAGTACTTC; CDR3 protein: CASSPGGGRSYEQYF
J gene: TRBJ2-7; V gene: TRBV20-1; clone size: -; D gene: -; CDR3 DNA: TGCAGTGCTCAAAACGGCTACGAGCAGTACTTC; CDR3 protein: CSAQNGYEQYF
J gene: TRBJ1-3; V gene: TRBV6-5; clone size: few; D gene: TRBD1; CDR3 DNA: TGTGCCAGCAGTGCCGAAGACAGGGACACCATATATTTT; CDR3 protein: CASSAEDRDTIYF
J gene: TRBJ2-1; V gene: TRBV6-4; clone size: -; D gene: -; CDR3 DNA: TGTGCCAGCAGCCAATTCTCAGGCAATGAGCAGTTCTTC; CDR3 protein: CASSQFSGNEQFF
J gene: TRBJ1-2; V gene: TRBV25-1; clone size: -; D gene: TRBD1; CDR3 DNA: TGTGCCAGCAGTGAATTAGACTACAGGGGGAACTATGGCTACACCTTC; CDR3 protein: CASSELDYRGNYGYTF
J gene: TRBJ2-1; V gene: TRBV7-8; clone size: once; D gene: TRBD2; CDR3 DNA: TGTGCCAGCAGCGATTCTAGCGGGAGTAGGTATGAGCAGTTCTTC; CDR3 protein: CASSDSSGSRYEQFF
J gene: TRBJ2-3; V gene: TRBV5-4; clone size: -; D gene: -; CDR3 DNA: TGTGCCAGCAGGCGTGAATTCACAGATACGCAGTATTTT; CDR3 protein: CASRREFTDTQYF
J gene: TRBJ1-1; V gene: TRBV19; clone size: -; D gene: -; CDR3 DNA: TGTGCCAGTAGTATAAGAGTATTGCCAGGGCGGCTCTTT; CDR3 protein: CASSIRVLPGRLF
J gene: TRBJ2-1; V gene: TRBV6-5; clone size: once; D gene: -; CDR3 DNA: TGTGCCAGCGCCAGGATACAGGGTTCCGGTGAGCAGTTCTTC; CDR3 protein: CASARIQGSGEQFF
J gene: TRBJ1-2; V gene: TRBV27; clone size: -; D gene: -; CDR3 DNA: TGTGCCAGCAGTTTCCGGGATCCTAACTATGGCTACACCTTC; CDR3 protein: CASSFRDPNYGYTF
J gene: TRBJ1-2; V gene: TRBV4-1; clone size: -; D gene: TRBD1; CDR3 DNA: TGCGCCAGCAGCCAAGGTTCCGGGACAGACTATGGCTACACCTTC; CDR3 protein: CASSQGSGTDYGYTF
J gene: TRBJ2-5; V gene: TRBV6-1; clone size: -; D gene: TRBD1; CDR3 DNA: TGTGCCAGCAGCGATCTTGGACAGGGGGCTTCCGCCCAGTACTTC; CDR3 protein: CASSDLGQGASAQYF
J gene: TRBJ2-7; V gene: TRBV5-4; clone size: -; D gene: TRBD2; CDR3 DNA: TGTGCCAGCAGCTTGGACGGGACTAGCGGGAGCGAGCAGTACTTC; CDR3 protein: CASSLDGTSGSEQYF
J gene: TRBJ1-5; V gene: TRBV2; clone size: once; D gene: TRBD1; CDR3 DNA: TGTGCCAGCAGTCGACAGGGAACGGGTCAGCCCCAGCATTTT; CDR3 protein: CASSRQGTGQPQHF
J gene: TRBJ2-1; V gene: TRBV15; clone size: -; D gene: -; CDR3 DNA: TGTGCCACCAGCAGAGATGGGAGGAGGAGCTCCTACAATGAGCAGTTCTTC; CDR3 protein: CATSRDGRRSSYNEQFF
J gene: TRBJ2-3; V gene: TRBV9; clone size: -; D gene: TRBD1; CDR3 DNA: TGTGCCAGCAGGGGTGACAGGGAGGATACGCAGTATTTT; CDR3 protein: CASRGDREDTQYF
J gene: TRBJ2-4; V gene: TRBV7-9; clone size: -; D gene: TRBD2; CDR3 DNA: TGTGCCAGCAGCCTAGGGACGGGAGGGTCCAAAAACATTCAGTACTTC; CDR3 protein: CASSLGTGGSKNIQYF
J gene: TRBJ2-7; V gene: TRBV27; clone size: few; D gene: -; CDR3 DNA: TGTGCCAGCAGGAGGCTGGCAGGGTCCTATTACGAGCAGTACTTC; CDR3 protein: CASRRLAGSYYEQYF
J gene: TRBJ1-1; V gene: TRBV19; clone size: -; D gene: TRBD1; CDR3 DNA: TGTGCCAGTAAGGAAGCCGACAGGGCCCCTCGAAGAGGAGCTTTCTTT; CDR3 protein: CASKEADRAPRRGAFF
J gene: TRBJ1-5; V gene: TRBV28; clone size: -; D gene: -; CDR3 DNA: TGTGCCAGCAGTCTTACAGGATCCGGTCAGCCCCAGCATTTT; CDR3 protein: CASSLTGSGQPQHF
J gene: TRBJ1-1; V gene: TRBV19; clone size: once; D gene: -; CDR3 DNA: TGTGCCAGTAGCCCTAGAGGAGGGTCTACTGAAGCTTTCTTT; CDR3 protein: CASSPRGGSTEAFF
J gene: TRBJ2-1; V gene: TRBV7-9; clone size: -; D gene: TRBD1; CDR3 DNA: TGTGCCAGCAGCTTATTCTGGGACAGGGAAATCAATGAGCAGTTCTTC; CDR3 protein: CASSLFWDREINEQFF
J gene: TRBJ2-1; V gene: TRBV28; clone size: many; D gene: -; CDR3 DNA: TGTGCCAGCAGTCCGCCCCTGAGGGCTAAATTCTTC; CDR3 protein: CASSPPLRAKFF
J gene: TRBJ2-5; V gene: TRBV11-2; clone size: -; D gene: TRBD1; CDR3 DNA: TGTGCCAGCAGTACAGGGGGTCAAGAGACCCAGTACTTC; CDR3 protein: CASSTGGQETQYF
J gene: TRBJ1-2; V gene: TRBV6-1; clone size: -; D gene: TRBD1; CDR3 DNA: TGTGCCAGCAGTGAAAGCGAGACAGGGGCATATGGCTACACCTTC; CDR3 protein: CASSESETGAYGYTF